The clone carrying this T cell receptor beta chain was observed many times. The target antigen is unknown. The CDR3 sequence is 18 residues long. Trimming took 0 bases from V and 3 from J, leaving 20 bases between them. Germline values: CDR1 MNHEY, CDR2 SVGAGI. The data belong to a study of identical twins. Each CDR3 protein gets one entry after TCRdb re-called the 5' RACE reads with MiXCR. The data hold about 810,000 distinct CDR3 sequences, with around an eighth observed a single time. Study findings and constraints: Alpha sequences out of frame and shared by twins had excess low generation probability. Excess sharing by twins proved weaker in beta out-of-frame sequences.

These data were also reused for a study on yellow fever vaccine responses in identical twins.

The sample comprised PBMCs. J is TRBJ1-1 and V is TRBV6-5; no firm D call. The source is a young woman in good health. CDR3 nucleotide sequence: TGTGCCAGCAGTTACTCGACTCTCCTTCGGCTTTGGGACACTGAAGCTTTCTTT. Its protein is CASSYSTLLRLWDTEAFF.